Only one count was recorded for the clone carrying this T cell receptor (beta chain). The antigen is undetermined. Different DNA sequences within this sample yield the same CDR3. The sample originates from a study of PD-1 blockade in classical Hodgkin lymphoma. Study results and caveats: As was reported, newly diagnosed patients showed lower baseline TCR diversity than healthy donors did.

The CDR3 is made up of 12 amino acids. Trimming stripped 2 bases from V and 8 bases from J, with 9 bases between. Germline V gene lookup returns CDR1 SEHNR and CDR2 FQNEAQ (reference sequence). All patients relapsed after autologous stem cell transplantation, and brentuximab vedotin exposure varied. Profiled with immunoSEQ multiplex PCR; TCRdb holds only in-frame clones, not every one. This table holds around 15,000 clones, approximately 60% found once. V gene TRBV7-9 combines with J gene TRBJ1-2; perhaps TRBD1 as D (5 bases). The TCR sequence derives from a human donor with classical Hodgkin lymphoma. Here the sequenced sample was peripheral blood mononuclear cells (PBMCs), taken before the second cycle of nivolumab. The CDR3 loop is CASSLSGGGYTF. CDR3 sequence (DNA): TGTGCCAGCAGCTTAAGCGGGGGAGGCTACACCTTC.